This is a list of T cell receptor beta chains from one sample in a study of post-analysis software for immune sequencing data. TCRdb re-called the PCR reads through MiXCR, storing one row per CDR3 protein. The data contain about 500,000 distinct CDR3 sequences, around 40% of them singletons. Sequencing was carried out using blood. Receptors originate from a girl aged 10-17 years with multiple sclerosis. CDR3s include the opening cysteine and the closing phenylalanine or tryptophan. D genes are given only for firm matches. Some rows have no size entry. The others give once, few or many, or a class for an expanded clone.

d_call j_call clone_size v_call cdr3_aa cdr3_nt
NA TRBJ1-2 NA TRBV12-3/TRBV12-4 CASSLIQGWGYTF TGTGCCAGCAGTTTGATACAGGGATGGGGCTACACCTTC
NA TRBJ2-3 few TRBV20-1 CSPVGSEINGDTQYF TGCAGTCCCGTGGGCAGCGAGATAAACGGGGATACGCAGTATTTT
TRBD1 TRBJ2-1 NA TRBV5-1 CASSWGTGNNEQFF TGCGCCAGCAGCTGGGGGACAGGGAACAATGAGCAGTTCTTC
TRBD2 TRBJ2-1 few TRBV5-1 CASSFTSGKYNEQFF TGCGCCAGCAGCTTTACTAGCGGAAAGTACAATGAGCAGTTCTTC
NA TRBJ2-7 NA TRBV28 CASTLGHWSSYEQYF TGTGCCAGCACCCTGGGGCACTGGAGCTCCTACGAGCAGTACTTC
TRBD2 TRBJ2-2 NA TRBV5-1 CASRPGLAGVAGELFF TGCGCCAGCAGACCTGGACTAGCGGGAGTAGCGGGGGAGCTGTTTTTT
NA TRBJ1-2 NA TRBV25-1 CASSEFGGTYGYTF TGTGCCAGCAGTGAATTCGGGGGGACCTATGGCTACACCTTC
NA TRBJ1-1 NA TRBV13 CASSSKPGQNTEAFF TGTGCCAGCAGCTCGAAACCGGGACAGAACACTGAAGCTTTCTTT
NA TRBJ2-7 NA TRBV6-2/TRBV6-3 CASSYPGGYEQYF TGTGCCAGCAGTTACCCAGGCGGTTACGAGCAGTACTTC
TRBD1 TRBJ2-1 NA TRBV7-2 CASSPGGRTYNEQFF TGTGCCAGCAGCCCAGGGGGCAGGACCTACAATGAGCAGTTCTTC
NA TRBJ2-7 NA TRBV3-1 CASSTRDGTYEQYF TGTGCCAGCAGCACTAGGGACGGTACCTACGAGCAGTACTTC
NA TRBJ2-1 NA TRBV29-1 CSVGQGNLNEQFF TGCAGCGTTGGTCAGGGCAACCTCAATGAGCAGTTCTTC
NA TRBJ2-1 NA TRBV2 CASSLTGQRPNEQFF TGTGCCAGCAGTTTAACAGGGCAACGCCCCAATGAGCAGTTCTTC
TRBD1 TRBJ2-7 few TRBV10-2 CASGDSPYEQYF TGCGCCAGCGGGGACAGTCCCTACGAGCAGTACTTC
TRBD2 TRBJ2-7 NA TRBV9 CASSVRLTSGLYEQYF TGTGCCAGCAGCGTGAGACTGACTAGCGGGCTCTACGAGCAGTACTTC
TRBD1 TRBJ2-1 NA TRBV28 CASTNFRDRNDNEQFF TGTGCCAGCACCAATTTCCGGGACAGGAACGACAATGAGCAGTTCTTC
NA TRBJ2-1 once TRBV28 CASQQGGLGNEQFF TGTGCCAGCCAGCAGGGGGGTCTCGGCAATGAGCAGTTCTTC
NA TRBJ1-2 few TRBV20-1 CSASPLDSNYGYTF TGCAGTGCTAGCCCTCTGGACAGTAACTATGGCTACACCTTC
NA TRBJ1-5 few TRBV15 CATRTDSNQPQHF TGTGCCACCAGGACCGATAGCAATCAGCCCCAGCATTTT
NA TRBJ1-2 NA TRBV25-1 CTSSEFHGSYGYTF TGTACCAGCAGTGAATTTCACGGATCCTATGGCTACACCTTC
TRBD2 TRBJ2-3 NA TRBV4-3 CASSPSGRGDTQYF TGCGCCAGCAGCCCTAGCGGAAGGGGAGATACGCAGTATTTT
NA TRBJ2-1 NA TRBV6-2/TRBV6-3 CASTSWSWTQFF TGTGCCAGCACGTCCTGGAGCTGGACCCAGTTCTTC
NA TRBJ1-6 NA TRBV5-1 CASSFNRRAEAYNSPLHF TGCGCCAGCAGCTTCAATAGACGGGCCGAAGCGTATAATTCACCCCTCCACTTT
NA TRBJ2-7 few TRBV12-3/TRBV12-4 CASSFQKKGFFSYGQYF TGTGCCAGCAGTTTCCAAAAGAAGGGGTTCTTCTCCTACGGGCAGTACTTC
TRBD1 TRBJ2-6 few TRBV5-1 CASSYLSGTGDPGANVLTF TGCGCCAGCAGCTACCTTTCCGGGACAGGGGACCCTGGGGCCAACGTCCTGACTTTC
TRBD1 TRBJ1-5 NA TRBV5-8 CASSPGDRGYSNQPQHF TGTGCCAGCAGCCCCGGGGACAGGGGATATAGCAATCAGCCCCAGCATTTT
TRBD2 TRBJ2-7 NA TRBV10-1 CASSAGLAGVYNEQYF TGCGCCAGCAGCGCGGGACTAGCGGGGGTATACAATGAGCAGTACTTC
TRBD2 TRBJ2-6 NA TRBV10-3 CAISGPGLAGGPGDGANVLTF TGTGCCATCAGTGGGCCGGGACTAGCGGGAGGGCCAGGCGATGGGGCCAACGTCCTGACTTTC
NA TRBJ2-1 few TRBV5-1 CASSPMGHSYNEQFF TGCGCCAGCAGCCCGATGGGGCACTCCTACAATGAGCAGTTCTTC
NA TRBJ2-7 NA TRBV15 CATSRGTTSYEQYF TGTGCCACCAGCAGAGGTACTACTTCCTACGAGCAGTACTTC
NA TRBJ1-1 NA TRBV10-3 CAISEGYRTGTEAFF TGTGCCATCAGTGAAGGGTACCGAACGGGCACTGAAGCTTTCTTT
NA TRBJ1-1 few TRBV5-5 CASSLAGTRILNTEAFF TGTGCCAGCAGCTTGGCGGGTACCCGAATCCTGAACACTGAAGCTTTCTTT
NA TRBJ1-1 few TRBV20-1 CSEGGQLNTEAFF TGCAGTGAAGGGGGACAACTGAACACTGAAGCTTTCTTT
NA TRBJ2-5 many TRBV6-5 CASSPHGISQETQYF TGTGCCAGCAGTCCACATGGGATTTCACAAGAGACCCAGTACTTC
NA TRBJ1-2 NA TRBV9 CASRDKPGGYGYTF TGTGCCAGCCGTGATAAACCGGGAGGGTATGGCTACACCTTC
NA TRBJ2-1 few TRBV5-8 CASSYGLIYNEQFF TGTGCCAGCAGCTACGGGCTGATCTACAATGAGCAGTTCTTC
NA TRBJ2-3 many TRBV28 CASSLDRKDTQYF TGTGCCAGCAGTCTGGACAGAAAAGATACGCAGTATTTT
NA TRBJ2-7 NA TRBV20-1 CSAGPSVEQYF TGCAGTGCAGGGCCCTCCGTCGAGCAGTACTTC
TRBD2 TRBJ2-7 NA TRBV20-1 CSAREPSGRSYEQYF TGCAGTGCTAGGGAACCTAGCGGGAGGTCCTACGAGCAGTACTTC
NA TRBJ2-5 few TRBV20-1 CSAGRPSAPETQYF TGCAGTGCTGGCCGCCCTAGCGCCCCCGAGACCCAGTACTTC
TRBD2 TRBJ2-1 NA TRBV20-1 CSARTSGYNEQFF TGCAGTGCTAGGACTAGCGGTTACAATGAGCAGTTCTTC
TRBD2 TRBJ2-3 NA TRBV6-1 CASSEFSGSADTQYF TGTGCCAGCAGTGAGTTTAGCGGGAGCGCAGATACGCAGTATTTT
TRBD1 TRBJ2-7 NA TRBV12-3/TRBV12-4 CASRRGGAYEQYF TGTGCCAGCAGGAGAGGGGGCGCCTACGAGCAGTACTTC
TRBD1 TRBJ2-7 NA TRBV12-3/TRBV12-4 CASSFGTRTGNYEQYF TGTGCCAGCAGTTTTGGAACGAGGACAGGGAACTACGAGCAGTACTTC
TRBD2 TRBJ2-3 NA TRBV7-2 CASSLVPPSGRAVDTQYF TGTGCCAGCAGCTTAGTCCCCCCTAGCGGGAGGGCCGTAGATACGCAGTATTTT
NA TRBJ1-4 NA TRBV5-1 CASSLALMAGSTNEKLFF TGCGCCAGCAGCTTGGCGCTTATGGCGGGGTCAACTAATGAAAAACTGTTTTTT
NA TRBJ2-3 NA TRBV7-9 CASSLQGRTDTQYF TGTGCCAGCAGCTTACAGGGACGCACAGATACGCAGTATTTT
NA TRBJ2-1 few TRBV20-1 CSATGSHEQFF TGCAGTGCCACAGGGAGCCATGAGCAGTTCTTC
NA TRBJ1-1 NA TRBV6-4 CASSVTGEATEAFF TGTGCCAGCAGTGTTACAGGCGAGGCCACTGAAGCTTTCTTT
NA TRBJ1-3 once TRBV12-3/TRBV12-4 CASKKRDKAPVSGNTIYF TGTGCCAGCAAAAAAAGGGACAAGGCCCCAGTCTCTGGAAACACCATATATTTT